This T cell receptor beta chain appears in the sequencing data of a study of blood T cell repertoires in COVID-19. On the study more broadly: Some COVID-19 samples were acute and others convalescent; all came from the United States, Italy and Spain.

V lost 1 base and J 5 bases, leaving 11 bases between the germline ends. The CDR3 has 14 residues. Germline V gene lookup returns CDR1 LGHNT and CDR2 FRNRAP. Profiling relied on immunoSEQ multiplex PCR, and the TCRdb table lists in-frame clones only, not all of them. The sample has around 130,000 clones; roughly 89% are singletons. The chain carries TRBV12-5 and TRBJ2-5; D possibly corresponds to TRBD1 (5 bases). The clonotype was recovered from a man aged 50 to 60 with active or convalescent COVID-19. Sample: peripheral blood. The CDR3 here is CASGLGQGLETQYF. DNA for the CDR3: TGTGCTAGTGGTTTGGGGCAGGGTTTGGAGACCCAGTACTTC.